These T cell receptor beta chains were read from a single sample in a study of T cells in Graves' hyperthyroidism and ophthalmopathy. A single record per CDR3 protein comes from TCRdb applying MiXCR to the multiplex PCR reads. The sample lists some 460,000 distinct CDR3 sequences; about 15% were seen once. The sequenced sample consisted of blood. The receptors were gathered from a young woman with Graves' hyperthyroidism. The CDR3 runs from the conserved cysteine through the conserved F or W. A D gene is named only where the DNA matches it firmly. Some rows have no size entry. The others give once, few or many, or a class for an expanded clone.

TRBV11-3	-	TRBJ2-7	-	CASSLDLQGGQYF	TGTGCCAGCAGCTTAGATCTGCAGGGCGGGCAGTACTTC
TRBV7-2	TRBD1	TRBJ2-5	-	CASSPARGRETQYF	TGTGCCAGCAGCCCCGCCAGGGGGCGGGAGACCCAGTACTTC
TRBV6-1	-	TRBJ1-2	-	CASSESGIGYTF	TGTGCCAGCAGTGAAAGCGGAATAGGCTACACCTTC
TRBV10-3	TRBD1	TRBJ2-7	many	CAISPIATGGLRDEQYF	TGTGCCATCAGTCCAATCGCGACAGGGGGCCTTAGGGACGAGCAGTACTTC
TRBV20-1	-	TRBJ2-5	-	CSARAPTGTKETQYF	TGCAGTGCTAGAGCCCCCACCGGGACAAAAGAGACCCAGTACTTC
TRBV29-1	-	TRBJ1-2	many	CSVEDLGDGYTF	TGCAGCGTTGAAGATTTAGGCGATGGCTACACCTTC
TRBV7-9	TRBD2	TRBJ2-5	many	CASSQPSGSIQETQYF	TGTGCCAGCAGCCAGCCTAGCGGATCAATTCAAGAGACCCAGTACTTC
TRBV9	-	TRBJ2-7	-	CASSVGRVSYEQYF	TGTGCCAGCAGCGTAGGAAGAGTTTCCTACGAGCAGTACTTC
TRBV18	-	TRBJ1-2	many	CASSQGTLDGYTF	TGTGCCAGCTCACAAGGGACGTTGGACGGCTACACCTTC
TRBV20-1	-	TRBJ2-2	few	CSARGTGELFF	TGCAGTGCTAGAGGAACCGGGGAGCTGTTTTTT
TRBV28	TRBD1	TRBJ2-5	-	CASNPPGQGETQYF	TGTGCCAGCAACCCCCCGGGACAGGGCGAGACCCAGTACTTC
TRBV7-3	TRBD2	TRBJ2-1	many	CASSLGRGGHYEQFF	TGTGCCAGCAGCTTAGGGCGGGGGGGCCACTATGAGCAGTTCTTC
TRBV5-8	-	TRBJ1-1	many	CASGPGGARDTEAFF	TGTGCCAGCGGGCCTGGGGGGGCGCGGGACACTGAAGCTTTCTTT
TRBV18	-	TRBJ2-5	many	CASSPPQGLQETQYF	TGTGCCAGCTCACCGCCCCAAGGCCTCCAAGAGACCCAGTACTTC
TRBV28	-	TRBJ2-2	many	CASSRSWALELFF	TGTGCCAGCAGCAGATCCTGGGCCCTGGAGCTGTTTTTT
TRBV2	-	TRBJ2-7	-	CASTRFENEQYF	TGTGCCAGCACCCGGTTTGAGAACGAGCAGTACTTC
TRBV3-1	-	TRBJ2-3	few	CASSQSLTSPDTQYF	TGTGCCAGCAGCCAATCCCTAACTAGTCCAGATACGCAGTATTTT
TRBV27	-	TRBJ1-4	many	CASSPLKADRKVFELFF	TGTGCCAGCAGTCCTCTTAAAGCCGACAGAAAAGTCTTTGAACTGTTTTTT
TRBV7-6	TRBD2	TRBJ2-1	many	CASSISAGEGEQFF	TGTGCCAGCAGCATATCAGCGGGAGAGGGTGAGCAGTTCTTC
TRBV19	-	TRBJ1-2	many	CASSTTTGTYYGYTF	TGTGCCAGTAGTACAACAACAGGGACCTACTATGGCTACACCTTC
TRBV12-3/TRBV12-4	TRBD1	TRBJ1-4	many	CASRNRDRAGRQNEKLFF	TGTGCCAGCAGGAACCGGGACAGGGCGGGGCGGCAGAATGAAAAACTGTTTTTT
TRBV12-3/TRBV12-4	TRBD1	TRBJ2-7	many	CASSLLGQGYEQYF	TGTGCCAGCAGTTTACTGGGACAGGGTTACGAGCAGTACTTC
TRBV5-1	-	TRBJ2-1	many	CASSPGAGGSYNEQFF	TGCGCCAGCAGCCCGGGGGCGGGTGGCTCCTACAATGAGCAGTTCTTC
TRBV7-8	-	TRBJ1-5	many	CASSLALRDQPQHF	TGTGCCAGCAGCTTAGCACTGAGGGATCAGCCCCAGCATTTT
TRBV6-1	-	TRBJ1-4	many	CASKNGGNPSEKLFF	TGTGCCAGCAAAAACGGGGGCAACCCCTCTGAAAAACTGTTTTTT
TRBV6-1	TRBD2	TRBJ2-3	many	CASSEQRGGTDTQYF	TGTGCCAGCAGTGAACAGCGGGGGGGCACAGATACGCAGTATTTT
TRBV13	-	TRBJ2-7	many	CASSLNPGPAYEQYF	TGTGCCAGCAGCCTCAATCCCGGGCCCGCCTACGAGCAGTACTTC
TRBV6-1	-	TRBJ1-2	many	CASSEDGINYGYTF	TGTGCCAGCAGTGAAGACGGTATTAACTATGGCTACACCTTC
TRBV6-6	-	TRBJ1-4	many	CASSYSGAEKLFF	TGTGCCAGCAGTTACTCAGGTGCCGAAAAACTGTTTTTT
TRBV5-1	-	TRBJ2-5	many	CASSLSYREETQYF	TGCGCCAGCAGCTTGTCCTACAGAGAAGAGACCCAGTACTTC
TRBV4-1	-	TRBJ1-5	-	CASSQLGLDQPQHF	TGCGCCAGCAGCCAACTGGGGCTAGATCAGCCCCAGCATTTT
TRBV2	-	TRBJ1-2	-	CASRDWVDRLSDGYTF	TGTGCCAGCAGGGACTGGGTGGATAGACTCTCGGATGGCTACACCTTC
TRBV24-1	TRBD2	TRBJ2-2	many	CATSDTGGATGELFF	TGTGCCACCAGTGATACGGGGGGGGCTACCGGGGAGCTGTTTTTT
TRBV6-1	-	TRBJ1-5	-	CASKVPGQPQHF	TGTGCCAGCAAAGTACCGGGTCAGCCCCAGCATTTT
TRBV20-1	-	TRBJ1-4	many	CSARGRQEEKLFF	TGCAGTGCTAGGGGGCGGCAAGAAGAAAAACTGTTTTTT
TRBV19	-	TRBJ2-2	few	CASSARGRGWTGELFF	TGTGCCAGTAGTGCCCGGGGCAGGGGCTGGACCGGGGAGCTGTTTTTT
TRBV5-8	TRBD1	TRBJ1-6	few	CASSLHMTGLNSPLHF	TGTGCCAGCAGCTTACACATGACAGGGCTTAATTCACCCCTCCACTTT
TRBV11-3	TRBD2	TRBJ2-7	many	CASSLDGRDPRSYEQYF	TGTGCCAGCAGCTTAGATGGGAGGGACCCCCGGTCCTACGAGCAGTACTTC
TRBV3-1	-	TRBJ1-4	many	CASSPVANEKLFF	TGTGCCAGCAGCCCGGTCGCTAATGAAAAACTGTTTTTT
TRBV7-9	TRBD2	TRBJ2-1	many	CASSSPGTSGNEQFF	TGTGCCAGCAGCTCACCCGGGACTAGCGGTAATGAGCAGTTCTTC
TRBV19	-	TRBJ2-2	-	CASSIVFGGFTGELFF	TGTGCCAGTAGTATAGTTTTTGGGGGATTCACCGGGGAGCTGTTTTTT
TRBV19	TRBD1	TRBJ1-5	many	CASSPTGVSNQPQHF	TGTGCCAGTAGTCCGACAGGGGTTAGCAATCAGCCCCAGCATTTT
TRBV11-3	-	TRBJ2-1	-	CASSLLVGGAKNEQFF	TGTGCCAGCAGCTTGCTTGTGGGGGGGGCCAAGAATGAGCAGTTCTTC
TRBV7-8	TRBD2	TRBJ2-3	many	CASSSLTSGRPGADTQYF	TGTGCCAGCAGCTCCCTGACTAGCGGGAGACCGGGGGCAGATACGCAGTATTTT
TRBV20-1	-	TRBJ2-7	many	CSAYGQIRGYEQYF	TGCAGTGCTTATGGACAGATTAGGGGTTACGAGCAGTACTTC
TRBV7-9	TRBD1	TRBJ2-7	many	CASSPYADRDRSSYEQYF	TGTGCCAGCAGCCCATATGCCGACCGGGACAGGAGCTCCTACGAGCAGTACTTC
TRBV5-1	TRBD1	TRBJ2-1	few	CASSRTGTGLFF	TGCGCCAGCAGCCGCACCGGGACAGGGCTGTTCTTC
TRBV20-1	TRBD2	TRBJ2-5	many	CSALKRGLQTQYF	TGCAGTGCTCTAAAGCGGGGGTTGCAGACCCAGTACTTC
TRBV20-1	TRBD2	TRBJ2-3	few	CSASLAGADTQYF	TGCAGTGCCTCACTAGCGGGGGCAGATACGCAGTATTTT
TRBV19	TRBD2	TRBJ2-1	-	CASSRREINEQFF	TGTGCCAGTAGTCGGCGGGAGATCAATGAGCAGTTCTTC
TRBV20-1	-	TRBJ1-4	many	CSAWRGAGNEKLFF	TGCAGTGCTTGGAGGGGGGCCGGGAATGAAAAACTGTTTTTT
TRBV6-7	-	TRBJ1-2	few	CASSDSERVVPLNYGYTF	TGTGCCAGCAGTGACTCAGAGAGGGTTGTTCCCCTTAACTATGGCTACACCTTC
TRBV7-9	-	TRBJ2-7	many	CASSLSQESSYEQYF	TGTGCCAGCAGCTTGAGTCAGGAGAGCTCCTACGAGCAGTACTTC